The T cell receptor beta chain under discussion was sequenced for a study of molecular identifiers for immune sequencing clone quantification (dated by TCRdb to the late 2010s). Context from the whole study: For a replicate experiment, the RNA from either approximately 20,000 or 100,000 naive CD8 T cells was divided into five aliquots, and four of those aliquots went on to sequencing. This methods study used CD8 T cells to benchmark TCR RNA copy counting and molecular-identifier clustering-based TCR repertoire sequencing (MIDCIRS). Study-level results and caveats: When barcode sub-clustering was not used, chimeric consensus sequences inflated TCR diversity, with chimeras reaching as high as 47%. Identical TCR molecules sharing a barcode could cause highly expanded clone sizes to be underestimated. Spiked-in Jurkat TCR RNA equal to a single cell's worth was reported to be detectable even within one million naive CD8 T cells. Spiked-in Jurkat TCR RNA (around eleven copies' worth), which is not part of the donor repertoire, was contained in the naive libraries. Clones above 20 RNA copies held over 98% of molecules in CMV-specific effector cells but under 1% in naive cells. Modeling estimated roughly 3.2 recovered TCR RNA copies per cell, compared with about 10 by digital PCR, which implies approximately 30% capture efficiency.

This clonotype was detected ten times or more. Its target antigen remains unknown. No base qualities exist here, and no much larger clone lies one base off it. Library method: PCR. This sample was sequenced with a NextSeq 500. Bulk TCR libraries were prepared as previously described, using TCR primers listed in Table S5. Total RNA was purified with the Qiagen AllPrep DNA/RNA kit. Before analysis, reads from multiple sequencing runs of the same library were pooled. The paper's processing steps were these. Reads were retained only if the reads had an exact TCR constant sequence, and the retained reads were trimmed to 150 nt and grouped according to their 12-nt molecular barcodes. Reads in each barcode group were sub-clustered using a 15% Levenshtein threshold, and a quality-weighted consensus sequence was built for each RNA molecule. Non-functional sequences were discarded, and so were lower-count sequences lying one edit away from another sequence. Based on a fit of two negative binomial distributions, barcode sub-clusters having less than 20% of the maximum read count were discarded. TCRdb reprocessing: public reads trimmed at Q25 with fastp, clones called with MiXCR, in-frame beta chains kept. Duplicate CDR3 protein sequences are folded into a single record with the most common DNA and genes. These V and J calls derive from TCRdb rather than the authors' analysis. For this sample there are nearly 650,000 distinct CDR3 sequences; roughly 23% appear just once. The ten largest clones add up to 0.78% of the sample.

Libraries of naive CD8 T cells were generated from around 20,000 to 1,000,000 sorted cells, with 10%, 30% or 50% of the purified RNA used. Naive CD8 T cells, defined as CD8+CD4-CCR7+CD45RA+, were FACS-sorted into RLT Plus buffer on a BD FACSAria II. Detection sensitivity was tested by spiking Jurkat RNA equal to ten or so TCR copies' worth into samples containing roughly 19,000-1,000,000 naive CD8 T cells. Enrichment of CD8 T cells was done with RosetteSep CD8+ T Cell Enrichment Cocktail plus Ficoll-Paque, and ACK red cell lysis came afterward. CDR3 length: 12 amino acids, cysteine to phenylalanine. Left in the record is the CDR3 DNA by itself, 36 bases read in frame from the first base. Between the V and J ends, shortened by 1 base and 6 bases respectively, the junction contains 8 bases. Taken from the germline V gene (reference sequence), the CDR1 and CDR2 loops are SGHNT and YYREEE.

The clonotype originates from a human donor in good health. Some libraries in this study had Jurkat cell RNA spiked in. This sequence uses TRBV5-4 and TRBJ2-7; a tentative D call is TRBD1 (6 bases match). What was sequenced was naive CD8+ T cells from blood, with Jurkat cell RNA spiked in. In light of the paper, this sample's cell subset or site label describes: FACS-sorted CD8+CD4-CCR7+CD45RA+ naive T cells. In nucleotide form, the sequence is TGTGCCAGCAGCTTGACAGGGCCCGAGCAGTACTTC. Translation gives CASSLTGPEQYF. The CDR3 plus the reference TRBV5-4 and TRBJ2-7 genes for the other parts give the full variable domain: ETGVTQSPTHLIKTRGQQVTLRCSSQSGHNTVSWYQQALGQGPQFIFQYYREEENGRGNFPPRFSGLQFPNYSSELNVNALELDDSALYLCASSLTGPEQYFGPGTRLTVT.